These 32 T cell receptor beta chains were sequenced from one sample in a study of vaccination and CD4 T cells after COVID-19 (dated by TCRdb to the early 2020s). The treatment or condition label, read with the paper, signifies: roughly nine-day PBMC culture with coronavirus spike peptide pools or control peptides (ViraFEST assay). To prepare the library, PCR was applied. Sequencing was carried out with an Illumina iSeq 100. TCR sequencing of DNA from cultured CD4+ T cells used the Oncomine TCR Beta short-read assay at the Johns Hopkins FTIC core. TCRdb reanalyzed the raw reads on its own, using fastp at Q25 for trimming and MiXCR for clone calling, and kept in-frame beta chains. CDR3 protein duplicates are merged, each entry listing the most common genes and DNA. The sample records 9,000 to 13,000 distinct CDR3 sequences, 32% of which are singletons. Around a sixth of the sample belongs to the ten largest clones.

For these TCRs, the target antigens are not known. Sequenced material: CD4+ T cells from blood, cultured in vitro, taken after SARS-CoV-2 vaccination. These TCRs come from a human donor who had recovered from COVID-19.

This clonotype appeared a few times. This chain links TRBV19 with TRBJ2-5, with unresolved D. This CDR3 region has 14 residues. V lost 2 bases to trimming and J lost 9 bases, with 16 bases between them. Germline CDR1 reads LNHDA; CDR2 reads SQIVND (reference sequence). The CDR3 sequence: CASSIIWRDEAQYF. The CDR3, as DNA: TGTGCCAGTAGTATAATCTGGCGCGACGAGGCCCAGTACTTC.

The chain is built from TRBV6-5 and TRBJ2-4, with TRBD1 matching over 8 bases. CDR1 is MNHEY, CDR2 SVGAGI, per germline. The CDR3 length is 17 residues. Trimming cost V 0 bases and J 3 bases; bases outside gene matches: 7. The chain's CDR3 is CASSYSSRGHVKNIQYF. CDR3 in DNA: TGTGCCAGCAGTTACTCGAGCAGGGGGCATGTCAAAAACATTCAGTACTTC.

The chain recombines TRBV2 with TRBJ1-2; maybe TRBD1 (5 bases). Between the trimmed V and J ends, which lost 3 bases and 0 bases, there was a span of 5 bases. CDR1 SNHLY and CDR2 FYNNEI come from the germline V gene. The CDR3 sequence is 13 residues long. Here the CDR3 reads CASSETANYGYTF. CDR3 sequence (DNA): TGTGCCAGCAGTGAGACAGCTAACTATGGCTACACCTTC.

This chain connects TRBV5-1 to TRBJ1-1; D gene unclear. CDR3 length: 14 residues. The germline V gene encodes CDR1 SGHRS and CDR2 YFSETQ. V was pared by 3 bases and J by 1 base, with 10 bases between. The CDR3, as DNA: TGCGCCAGCAGCTACGGGGTTGCGAACACTGAAGCTTTCTTT. Translated: CASSYGVANTEAFF.

The sample holds a few counts of this clonotype. CDR3 region: CASSSPLQGTNSPLHF. In DNA, the CDR3 is TGTGCCAGCAGTTCACCCCTACAGGGAACGAATTCACCCCTCCACTTT. The rearrangement uses TRBV28 and TRBJ1-6; TRBD1 is a possible D gene (6 bases). CDR3 size: 16 residues. Germline values: CDR1 MDHEN, CDR2 SYDVKM. V lost 4 bases and J lost 7, with 17 bases in between.

This sequence joins TRBV7-2 and TRBJ2-1; 9 bases line up with TRBD1. The CDR3 sequence is 13 residues long. Germline CDR1 and CDR2: SGHTA and FQGNSA. V was clipped by 5 bases and J by 15 bases; unmatched bases: 11. CDR3 sequence: CASSIPGQGGVFF. The CDR3 coding sequence is TGTGCCAGCAGCATACCGGGACAGGGAGGAGTGTTCTTC.

V usage is TRBV6-1 and J usage is TRBJ2-6; TRBD1 is a possible D gene (6 bases). Per the germline V gene, CDR1 is MNHNS and CDR2 is SASEGT. V was trimmed by 4 bases and J by 2 bases, leaving 15 bases between them. The CDR3 is made up of 17 amino acids. CDR3 nucleotide sequence: TGTGCCAGCAGTGGGATTGAAGGGGGTCCTGGGGCCAACGTCCTGACTTTC. It specifies CASSGIEGGPGANVLTF.

The chain carries TRBV6-5 and TRBJ1-2; 8 bases map to TRBD1. CDR3 size: 13 residues. Trimming took 4 bases from V and 8 from J; bases not matched to a gene: 6. Germline V gene sequence: CDR1 MNHEY, CDR2 SVGAGI. The CDR3 DNA sequence: TGTGCCAGCAGTTTGGACAGGGCAAGGGGCTACACCTTC. Amino acids: CASSLDRARGYTF.

This clonotype was counted only a few times. The V and J genes are TRBV19 and TRBJ2-1; 8 nucleotides match TRBD1. The ends lost 6 bases at V and 9 bases at J; junction bases unmatched: 10. The CDR3 contains 14 residues. From germline, CDR1 is LNHDA and CDR2 SQIVND (reference sequence). The CDR3 DNA sequence: TGTGCCAGTAGCCTGGACAGGGTTATGGCTGAGCAGTTCTTC. Its translation is CASSLDRVMAEQFF.

This clonotype was recorded once. The chain joins TRBV15 to TRBJ2-6, with D possibly being TRBD1 (5 bases). Germline CDR1 LNHNV, CDR2 YYDKDF (reference sequence). The CDR3 is 17 amino acids. V was trimmed by 5 bases and J by 0 bases, leaving 14 bases between them. Written as DNA, the CDR3 is TGTGCCACCAGCCGAGGACATCCTAACTCTGGGGCCAACGTCCTGACTTTC. This gives the protein CATSRGHPNSGANVLTF.

The chain carries TRBV5-4 and TRBJ2-2; TRBD2 matches at 11 bases. CDR1 is SGHNT, CDR2 YYREEE, per germline (reference sequence). With 4 bases clipped from V and 7 bases from J, the junction kept 15 bases outside the gene matches. The length of the CDR3 is 18 residues. CDR3 nucleotide sequence: TGTGCCAGCAGCCCATCAATAGCGGGAGGGCCCGGTATCGGGGAGCTGTTTTTT. It encodes CASSPSIAGGPGIGELFF. Filled out from reference TRBV5-4 and TRBJ2-2, the complete variable domain reads ETGVTQSPTHLIKTRGQQVTLRCSSQSGHNTVSWYQQALGQGPQFIFQYYREEENGRGNFPPRFSGLQFPNYSSELNVNALELDDSALYLCASSPSIAGGPGIGELFFGEGSRLTVL.

By sample share, this clonotype is large. This sequence joins TRBV4-3 and TRBJ1-5; the D is unclear. V lost 3 bases to trimming and J lost 8 bases, with 14 bases between them. The CDR3 spans 14 residues. Germline V gene lookup returns CDR1 LGHNA and CDR2 YSLEER. In DNA, the CDR3 is TGCGCCAGCAGCCAGACGCCAAGGGTTGAGCCCCAGCATTTT. Amino acids: CASSQTPRVEPQHF.

This clonotype was observed a few times. The chain employs TRBV7-9 and TRBJ2-1, with no clear D. This CDR3 is built from 15 residues. Trimming removed 5 bases at V and 0 bases at J, with 11 bases between. Looked up from germline, CDR1 is SEHNR and CDR2 is FQNEAQ (reference sequence). CDR3 protein: CASSRNLGSYNEQFF. In nucleotides, the CDR3 is TGTGCCAGCAGCCGAAACTTGGGCTCCTACAATGAGCAGTTCTTC.

In its sample, this clonotype was seen a few times. This chain links TRBV12-3 or TRBV12-4 with TRBJ2-3; tentative D call: TRBD2 (6 bases). The V gene lost 7 bases and the J gene lost 2 bases, with 13 bases spanning the gap. This CDR3 is built from 14 residues. CDR3: CASTPRGLTDTQYF. CDR3 coding DNA: TGTGCCAGCACCCCGCGGGGCCTCACAGATACGCAGTATTTT.

The chain recombines TRBV15 with TRBJ1-1, with unresolved D. CDR1 is LNHNV and CDR2 is YYDKDF in the germline V gene (reference sequence). Trimming left V 1 base short and J 8 bases short, with 11 bases between. The length of the CDR3 is 13 residues. CDR3: CATSRVLRQEAFF. In DNA, the CDR3 is TGTGCCACCAGCAGAGTGCTGAGACAAGAAGCTTTCTTT.

In this sample, this clonotype turned up a few times. Written as DNA, the CDR3 is TGCAGTGCTCGGGGGACTAGCGGGAGGACCTCCTACGAGCAGTACTTC. As protein: CSARGTSGRTSYEQYF. The chain uses TRBV20-1 and TRBJ2-7; TRBD2 agrees at 15 bases. Looked up from germline, CDR1 is DFQATT and CDR2 is SNEGSKA (reference sequence). The CDR3 loop spans 16 amino acids. Losses at the gene ends were 5 bases for V and 0 bases for J; bases not matched to a gene: 5.

This clonotype was picked up a small number of times. This rearrangement joins TRBV20-1 to TRBJ2-1; TRBD2 might be the D (7 bases). In germline, CDR1 is DFQATT, CDR2 SNEGSKA (reference sequence). This CDR3 comprises 14 residues. The chain's CDR3 is CRGGPGGMNNEQFF. DNA for the CDR3: TGCAGGGGGGGGCCTGGGGGAATGAACAATGAGCAGTTCTTC.

V and J are TRBV20-1 and TRBJ2-2; the D gene is possibly TRBD1 (6 bases). CDR1 is DFQATT, CDR2 SNEGSKA, per germline (reference sequence). Trimming cost V 1 base and J 0 bases, with 9 bases left between them. This CDR3 spans 15 amino acids. The CDR3 reads CSARVGQSNTGELFF. DNA for the CDR3: TGCAGTGCTAGAGTTGGACAGTCGAACACCGGGGAGCTGTTTTTT.

This clonotype was detected only a few times. The chain combines TRBV6-1 with TRBJ1-2; no clear D gene. Trimming removed 2 bases from V and 1 base from J, with 11 bases in between. The CDR3 runs 15 residues. Germline-derived CDR1 and CDR2 are MNHNS and SASEGT. The CDR3 bases are TGTGCCAGCAGTGAATCTGCATGGAGTAACTATGGCTACACCTTC. As protein: CASSESAWSNYGYTF.

This clonotype rates as medium-sized. V usage is TRBV15 and J usage is TRBJ2-7; D uncertain. CDR1 is LNHNV, CDR2 YYDKDF, per germline (reference sequence). Trimming pared 0 bases from V and 0 bases from J, leaving 9 bases between. This CDR3 has 15 amino acids. In DNA form, the CDR3 reads TGTGCCACCAGCAGAGAGCAAGGCTACTCCTACGAGCAGTACTTC. It translates to CATSREQGYSYEQYF.

The J gene is TRBJ2-4, the V gene TRBV7-9; TRBD2 matches 8 bases. This CDR3 is built from 20 residues. V dropped 5 bases and J dropped 1; count of bases not matched to a gene: 19. CDR1 SEHNR and CDR2 FQNEAQ come from the germline V gene (reference sequence). The CDR3 sequence is CASSPRGTGGFRIAKNIQYF. CDR3 DNA sequence: TGTGCCAGCAGCCCCCGTGGGACGGGAGGGTTTCGGATTGCCAAAAACATTCAGTACTTC.

The V gene is TRBV7-8, the J gene TRBJ2-2; D unclear. CDR1 is SGHVS, CDR2 FQNEAQ, per germline. This CDR3 region has 21 residues. The V end lost 0 bases, the J end lost 0 bases, and 23 bases lay between the germline ends. The DNA of the CDR3 is TGTGCCAGCAGCTTAGCGCTAATAGTCTCCACTTTAAGTCCGAACACCGGGGAGCTGTTTTTT. Translating gives CASSLALIVSTLSPNTGELFF.

J is TRBJ2-3 and V is TRBV29-1; D gene unclear. This CDR3 has 12 amino acids. Germline V lookup: CDR1 SQVTM, CDR2 ANQGSEA. With 2 bases removed from V and 6 bases from J, the gap between germline ends came to 9 bases. Here the CDR3 reads CSVEFAGDTQYF. CDR3 in DNA: TGCAGCGTTGAATTCGCAGGCGATACGCAGTATTTT.

This clonotype occurred a few times. V usage is TRBV6-1 and J usage is TRBJ2-5; 10 bases agree with TRBD2. The V gene end was trimmed by 11 bases and the J gene end by 7 bases; junction bases not matched to a gene: 16. Germline assignment: CDR1 MNHNS and CDR2 SASEGT. This CDR3 region has 15 residues. The DNA for the CDR3 is TGTGCCGCACGATCGGGACTAGCGTACTCGGGGACCCAGTACTTC. It encodes CAARSGLAYSGTQYF.

V usage is TRBV2 and J usage is TRBJ2-2; D possibly uses TRBD1 or TRBD2 (6 bases each). Per germline, CDR1 SNHLY and CDR2 FYNNEI. V was cut by 6 bases and J by 8 bases, with 16 bases left in between. CDR3 size: 14 residues. The CDR3 DNA reads as TGTGCCAGCAGCGCAACCCAGGGGAGGGGGGAGCTGTTTTTT. It is translated as CASSATQGRGELFF.

The V call is TRBV7-2, the J call TRBJ1-5, with TRBD1 matching 7 bases. This CDR3 contains 15 residues. The germline V gene encodes CDR1 SGHTA and CDR2 FQGNSA. V was pared by 5 bases and J by 3 bases, with 7 bases of the junction left unmatched. As DNA, the CDR3 is TGTGCCAGCAGCGAGATAAGGGGGCTCAATCAGCCCCAGCATTTT. This translates into CASSEIRGLNQPQHF.

This clonotype was counted only a few times. The chain is built from TRBV25-1 and TRBJ1-1; D is perhaps TRBD1 (5 bases). Trimming pared 0 bases from V and 0 bases from J, leaving 8 bases between. The CDR3 covers 15 residues. Germline-derived CDR1 and CDR2 are MGHDK and SYGVNS. CDR3 sequence (DNA): TGTGCCAGCAGTGAATATGTGGGACTGAACACTGAAGCTTTCTTT. Its protein product is CASSEYVGLNTEAFF.

V gene TRBV19 combines with J gene TRBJ1-4; 8 nucleotides match TRBD1. This CDR3 is built from 15 residues. Per the germline V gene, CDR1 is LNHDA and CDR2 is SQIVND (reference sequence). The junction had 6 bases not matched to a gene; V was cut back by 5 bases and J by 4 bases. CDR3 protein: CASSPRQGHNEKLFF. The CDR3 bases are TGTGCCAGTAGTCCCCGACAGGGGCATAATGAAAAACTGTTTTTT. Based on the CDR3 plus reference TRBV19 and TRBJ1-4, the full variable domain is DGGITQSPKYLFRKEGQNVTLSCEQNLNHDAMYWYRQDPGQGLRLIYYSQIVNDFQKGDIAEGYSVSREKKESFPLTVTSAQKNPTAFYLCASSPRQGHNEKLFFGSGTQLSVL.

V gene TRBV6-2 or TRBV6-3 combines with J gene TRBJ1-1; tentative D call: TRBD1 (5 bases). CDR3 length equals 13 residues. Germline lookup yields CDR1 MNHEY and CDR2 SVGEGT. The germline V and J ends were trimmed by 7 bases and 11 bases, with 20 bases remaining between them. The CDR3 reads CASTDPGTFGAFF. The DNA for the CDR3 is TGTGCCAGCACCGACCCCGGGACTTTTGGCGCTTTCTTT.

This clonotype was observed a handful of times. V is TRBV20-1 and J is TRBJ2-7; 9 bases map to TRBD2. Trimming at V came to 1 base and at J to 5 bases, leaving 6 bases not matched to a gene. The germline CDR1 and CDR2 sequences are DFQATT and SNEGSKA (reference sequence). The CDR3 sequence is 14 residues long. CDR3 loop: CSARVAGGADEQYF. In nucleotides, the CDR3 is TGCAGTGCTAGAGTGGCGGGAGGGGCAGACGAGCAGTACTTC.

V usage is TRBV4-3 and J usage is TRBJ2-7; D uncertain. Trimming pared 1 base from V and 1 base from J, leaving 8 bases between. In germline, CDR1 is LGHNA, CDR2 YSLEER. This CDR3 spans 14 amino acids. CDR3 bases: TGCGCCAGCAGCCAAGGCGCAGTATCCTACGAGCAGTACTTC. Its translation: CASSQGAVSYEQYF.

This clonotype occurred a few times. V usage is TRBV20-1 and J usage is TRBJ1-5, with 7 bases matching TRBD1. The CDR3 spans 14 residues. Trimming removed 0 bases from V and 4 bases from J; junction bases left unmatched: 3. Germline V lookup: CDR1 DFQATT, CDR2 SNEGSKA (reference sequence). The DNA for the CDR3 is TGCAGTGCTAGAGATCGACAGGGAAATCAGCCCCAGCATTTT. It is translated as CSARDRQGNQPQHF.